This TCR beta chain is drawn from a study of cytomegalovirus exposure and HLA in healthy donors. Findings and caveats of the study: Published work reported that the classifier diagnosed cytomegalovirus status with high specificity and sensitivity. Subsequent analysis showed first-cohort TCR clusters tending to co-occur in about 110 validation repertoires. Specificity for CMV antigens was confirmed in vitro for three of the CMV-associated chains.

CDR1 is SGHTA, CDR2 FQGNSA, per germline. The ends were cut back, 1 base at V and 1 base at J, with 17 bases in the middle. The CDR3 loop spans 17 amino acids. This clone appeared once. Its antigen is not identified. Assay used: immunoSEQ multiplex PCR; TCRdb lists only in-frame clones, some missing. Of a few hundred thousand clones listed, about nine tenths are singletons. The clonotype was recovered from a woman in her late teens or twenties in good health and CMV-seronegative. The chain recombines TRBV7-2 with TRBJ2-7; D is perhaps TRBD2 (5 bases). Input material: PBMCs. The CDR3 region is CASSLGPERIRSYEQYF. Written as DNA, the CDR3 is TGTGCCAGCAGCTTAGGCCCCGAGCGGATTCGATCCTACGAGCAGTACTTC.